This TCR beta chain emerged from a study of CD8+ T cells in alopecia areata. Turning to the study itself: Tofacitinib therapy lasting 6 to 18 months was followed by 6 months off drug.

Indicated treatment: oral pan-JAK inhibitor, 5-10 mg twice daily. Concerning this clone: As yet, its antigen is unknown.

The CDR3 spans 14 residues. Germline V gene lookup returns CDR1 SNHLY and CDR2 FYNNEI. The V end was cut by 7 bases, the J end by 1 base, with 13 bases between. It was cDNA, reverse transcribed from extracted RNA, that served as the sequencing template. Libraries were prepared by immunoSEQ multiplex PCR; TCRdb keeps only in-frame clonotypes and omits some of them. Found here are 270,000 or so clones, roughly 64% of them singletons; the top ten hold around 1.7%. Regarding the study as a whole: The study found higher clonality in lesional than normal scalp, especially in alopecia totalis/universalis. Although TCR sharing was seen in mice, sharing across patients was less clear, possibly for HLA-related reasons.

The material was CD4+ T cells sorted from blood, obtained at week 24, from a patient treated with tofacitinib. The clonotype comes from a human donor with alopecia areata. The V call is TRBV2, the J call TRBJ1-1; TRBD1 might be the D (6 bases). The CDR3: CASTGTLGNTEAFF. The CDR3 region has the DNA TGTGCCAGCACCGGGACACTAGGGAACACTGAAGCTTTCTTT.